The 30 T cell receptor beta chains given below trace back to one sample, sequenced in a study of human T cells and chemical hapten exposure. The template was total RNA from unfractionated whole blood. MiXCR, run by TCRdb on the 5' RACE reads, gives a single entry per CDR3 protein. The sample lists 75,000 or so distinct CDR3 sequences; about a sixth were seen once. These receptor sequences come from a female donor in good health.

This clonotype turned up a few times. V gene TRBV5-6 combines with J gene TRBJ2-5; 7 nucleotides match TRBD1. The germline CDR1 and CDR2 sequences are SGHDT and YYEEEE. This CDR3 comprises 14 residues. J gave up 6 bases and V 1 base, and 6 bases lay outside the gene matches. The CDR3 DNA follows: TGTGCCAGCAGCTTGATAACAGGGGTAAAGACCCAGTACTTC. It is translated as CASSLITGVKTQYF.

In its sample, this clonotype is medium-sized. The chain uses TRBV27 and TRBJ2-3, with D unresolved. Trimming cost V 5 bases and J 2 bases, with 5 bases left between them. This CDR3 contains 12 residues. The V gene's germline CDR1 is MNHEY and CDR2 SMNVEV (reference sequence). The DNA for the CDR3 is TGTGCCAGCAGTCCCAACACAGATACGCAGTATTTT. Encoded protein: CASSPNTDTQYF.

Comment on this clonotype: At one end the junction does not follow the germline gene, possibly because of a read error. The gene calls are TRBV29-1 and TRBJ2-1, with 7 bases lining up with TRBD1. This CDR3 region has 13 residues. The V gene's germline CDR1 is SQVTM and CDR2 ANQGSEA. The CDR3 protein is CSVGSTGAIVPVF. The CDR3 region has the DNA TGCAGCGTGGGATCTACAGGGGCGATCGTTCCAGTCTTC.

The rearrangement links TRBV12-3 or TRBV12-4 to TRBJ1-2; maybe TRBD1 (5 bases). The CDR3 is made up of 13 amino acids. Trimming removed 5 bases from V and 4 bases from J, with 11 bases in between. CDR3 coding DNA: TGTGCCAGCAGTCTCGGGACTGTCTATGGCTACACCTTC. Translated: CASSLGTVYGYTF.

This clonotype was detected only a few times. This chain links TRBV5-1 with TRBJ1-1; D call uncertain. This CDR3 is 13 amino acids long. V was trimmed by 4 bases and J by 1 base, leaving 8 bases between them. From germline, CDR1 is SGHRS and CDR2 YFSETQ. This chain's CDR3 is CASSITANTEAFF. CDR3 nucleotide sequence: TGCGCCAGCAGCATAACAGCGAACACTGAAGCTTTCTTT.

This chain links TRBV6-2 or TRBV6-3 with TRBJ1-5; 10 bases are a match to TRBD1. The CDR3 is 16 residues long. The V segment lost 6 bases and the J segment 5 bases; nucleotides outside the gene matches: 10. Germline V gene sequence: CDR1 MNHEY, CDR2 SVGEGT. The CDR3 reads CASSGGQGLMDQPQHF. CDR3 DNA sequence: TGTGCCAGCAGCGGGGGACAGGGGTTAATGGATCAGCCCCAGCATTTT.

This clonotype was detected a few times. The V call is TRBV5-1, the J call TRBJ1-4; D gene unclear. The CDR3 loop spans 15 amino acids. From germline, CDR1 is SGHRS and CDR2 YFSETQ. V was shortened by 0 bases and J by 6 bases, with 12 bases between the two germline ends. This CDR3 is CASSLASRNDEKLFF. The DNA for the CDR3 is TGCGCCAGCAGCTTGGCATCCAGGAACGATGAAAAACTGTTTTTT.

J is TRBJ2-7 and V is TRBV20-1; no clear D gene. The CDR3 length is 13 residues. Per the germline V gene, CDR1 is DFQATT and CDR2 is SNEGSKA (reference sequence). Trimming removed 0 bases at V and 0 bases at J, with 6 bases between. CDR3 loop: CSARDSRSYEQYF. In nucleotides, the CDR3 is TGCAGTGCTAGAGACTCCCGCTCCTACGAGCAGTACTTC.

This clonotype has more than one count but fewer than ten. The chain employs TRBV10-3 and TRBJ2-4; 7 positions agree with TRBD2. This CDR3 region has 18 residues. CDR1 and CDR2 from the germline V gene are ENHRY and SYGVKD. V gave up 6 bases and J gave up 1 base; unmatched junction bases: 15. CDR3 in DNA: TGTGCCATCAGCGAAAATCTAGGCGGGAGCGGGGCCAAAAACATTCAGTACTTC. It is translated as CAISENLGGSGAKNIQYF.

This clonotype has ten or more counts. The genes are TRBV7-8 and TRBJ1-1; D is perhaps TRBD1 (6 bases). From germline, CDR1 is SGHVS and CDR2 FQNEAQ. The CDR3 spans 14 residues. Trimming cost V 4 bases and J 10 bases, with 19 bases left between them. The CDR3 DNA is TGTGCCAGCAGCTCAGCCCGGGGGCCGAGAGGAGCTTTCTTT. This gives the protein CASSSARGPRGAFF.

This rearrangement joins TRBV28 to TRBJ1-2; TRBD1 agrees at 9 bases. Germline V gene data show CDR1 as MDHEN and CDR2 as SYDVKM. The V gene end was trimmed by 7 bases and the J gene end by 3 bases; junction bases not matched to a gene: 9. The CDR3 spans 15 residues. This CDR3 is CASNSPGTGHYGYTF. CDR3 nucleotides: TGTGCCAGCAATAGTCCCGGGACAGGGCACTATGGCTACACCTTC.

The rearrangement uses TRBV28 and TRBJ2-3; possibly TRBD1 for D (6 bases). Germline lookup yields CDR1 MDHEN and CDR2 SYDVKM. CDR3 length equals 15 residues. Trimming removed 7 bases from V and 0 bases from J, with 14 bases in between. CDR3 protein: CASNPDSTSTDTQYF. The CDR3 DNA reads TGTGCCAGCAACCCGGACAGTACTAGCACAGATACGCAGTATTTT.

This clonotype has ten or more counts. CDR3 sequence: CASSFAGGPGNEQFF. In nucleotides, the CDR3 is TGTGCCAGCAGCTTTGCGGGAGGGCCCGGCAATGAGCAGTTCTTC. V and J are TRBV7-9 and TRBJ2-1; TRBD2 aligns across 9 bases. The CDR3 spans 15 residues. V lost 3 bases and J lost 6; bases outside the gene matches: 6. In germline, CDR1 is SEHNR, CDR2 FQNEAQ (reference sequence).

V and J are TRBV6-5 and TRBJ1-1; unclear D gene. V was trimmed by 6 bases and J by 2 bases, leaving 13 bases between them. The CDR3 loop spans 14 amino acids. Germline CDR1 reads MNHEY; CDR2 reads SVGAGI. The CDR3 region is CASSIIRENTEAFF. The DNA for the CDR3 is TGTGCCAGCAGCATAATCCGGGAAAACACTGAAGCTTTCTTT.

The gene calls are TRBV5-1 and TRBJ2-5; TRBD2 is a possible D gene (7 bases). The germline gives CDR1 SGHRS, CDR2 YFSETQ. The CDR3 has 14 amino acids. V lost 4 bases to trimming and J lost 4 bases, with 14 bases between them. In nucleotides, the CDR3 is TGCGCCAGCAGCAAACAGGGAGGGTTAGAGACCCAGTACTTC. Translated, it gives CASSKQGGLETQYF. Based on the CDR3 plus reference TRBV5-1 and TRBJ2-5, the full variable domain is KAGVTQTPRYLIKTRGQQVTLSCSPISGHRSVSWYQQTPGQGLQFLFEYFSETQRNKGNFPGRFSGRQFSNSRSEMNVSTLELGDSALYLCASSKQGGLETQYFGPGTRLLVL.

This sequence joins TRBV12-3 or TRBV12-4 and TRBJ1-5, with a possible D match to TRBD1 (5 bases). The CDR3 runs to 15 residues. The V end was cut by 6 bases, the J end by 6 bases, with 18 bases between. Here the CDR3 DNA reads TGTGCCAGCAGCGGGAGGGGCGTTAGAGGTCAGCCCCAGCATTTT. Its protein is CASSGRGVRGQPQHF.

This clonotype was seen only a few times. The chain is built from TRBV29-1 and TRBJ1-3; D is unresolved. V dropped 7 bases and J dropped 4 bases, with 8 bases sitting between them. Looked up from germline, CDR1 is SQVTM and CDR2 is ANQGSEA. The CDR3 sequence is 11 residues long. The CDR3 region has the DNA TGCAGCGCAGAGTCGGGAAACACCATATATTTT. It specifies CSAESGNTIYF.

The rearrangement joins TRBV2 to TRBJ1-1; D is possibly TRBD1 (5 bases). Trimming took off 7 bases at V and 3 bases at J, with 15 bases between the two ends. Per germline, CDR1 SNHLY and CDR2 FYNNEI. The CDR3 covers 14 residues. CDR3 protein: CASKRDLGHTEAFF. In DNA, the CDR3 is TGTGCCAGCAAGCGCGATCTGGGGCACACTGAAGCTTTCTTT.

A few counts support this clonotype. The chain employs TRBV27 and TRBJ2-7; 9 nucleotides match TRBD2. In germline, CDR1 is MNHEY, CDR2 SMNVEV (reference sequence). J lost 3 bases, V lost 6 bases, and 6 bases had no gene match. This CDR3 has 14 residues. The CDR3 sequence is CASRVAGVVYEQYF. The CDR3 nucleotides are TGTGCCAGCAGAGTAGCGGGGGTTGTCTACGAGCAGTACTTC.

This clonotype was seen only a few times. V gene TRBV4-2 combines with J gene TRBJ2-6, with D hard to call. Germline CDR1 LGHNA, CDR2 YNFKEQ. The CDR3 covers 19 residues. V lost 0 bases to trimming and J lost 0 bases, with 15 bases between them. In DNA, the CDR3 is TGTGCCAGCAGCCAAGATTCGCAGGTGTTAAGCTCTGGGGCCAACGTCCTGACTTTC. It specifies CASSQDSQVLSSGANVLTF.

This clonotype was seen a few times. This chain connects TRBV2 to TRBJ2-3, with D tentatively TRBD2 (6 bases). The CDR3 spans 12 residues. V lost 3 bases to trimming and J lost 6 bases, with 7 bases between them. The germline CDR1 and CDR2 sequences are SNHLY and FYNNEI. CDR3 region: CASSDAGDTQYF. CDR3 in DNA: TGTGCCAGCAGTGATGCGGGGGATACGCAGTATTTT. The full variable domain, in which reference TRBV2 and TRBJ2-3 provide the parts outside the CDR3, is EPEVTQTPSHQVTQMGQEVILRCVPISNHLYFYWYRQILGQKVEFLVSFYNNEISEKSEIFDDQFSVERPDGSNFTLKIRSTKLEDSAMYFCASSDAGDTQYFGPGTRLTVL.

The J gene is TRBJ2-3, the V gene TRBV5-1, with TRBD2 matching over 9 bases. Losses at the gene ends were 4 bases for V and 8 bases for J; bases not matched to a gene: 14. The CDR3 totals 16 residues. CDR1 SGHRS and CDR2 YFSETQ come from the germline V gene. This CDR3 reads CASSPDGGGGISTQYF. In nucleotides, the CDR3 is TGCGCCAGCAGCCCCGACGGCGGGGGGGGCATTTCTACGCAGTATTTT.

This clonotype has only a few counts. V usage is TRBV29-1 and J usage is TRBJ2-7; possible D gene TRBD1, 5 bases. CDR3 length equals 15 residues. Germline V gene lookup returns CDR1 SQVTM and CDR2 ANQGSEA. Between the trimmed V and J ends, which lost 6 bases and 2 bases, there was a span of 20 bases. The CDR3 DNA reads as TGCAGCGTCCGCGGACACGCTCGGAAACCCTACGAGCAGTACTTC. Translated, it gives CSVRGHARKPYEQYF.

This clonotype has just a few counts. The chain recombines TRBV6-1 with TRBJ1-3; TRBD1 agrees at 8 bases. The CDR3 has 16 residues. V trimming: 3 bases; J trimming: 0 bases; junction bases outside the gene matches: 4. Germline CDR1 is MNHNS and CDR2 is SASEGT. CDR3 DNA sequence: TGTGCCAGCAGTGATGTCGGACAGGGCTCTGGAAACACCATATATTTT. Its translation is CASSDVGQGSGNTIYF.

This clonotype was seen a handful of times. This rearrangement joins TRBV29-1 to TRBJ1-4; 9 nucleotides agree with TRBD1. This CDR3 has 13 residues. CDR1 and CDR2 (germline): SQVTM, ANQGSEA. The ends lost 5 bases at V and 4 bases at J; junction bases unmatched: 2. As DNA, the CDR3 is TGCAGCGTTAGGGACAGGGATAATGAAAAACTGTTTTTT. Its translation is CSVRDRDNEKLFF.

This clonotype came up a few times. This rearrangement joins TRBV12-3 or TRBV12-4 to TRBJ2-7; perhaps TRBD1 as D (6 bases). The CDR3 runs to 13 residues. V was clipped by 5 bases and J by 6 bases, with 14 bases between them. The CDR3 DNA is TGTGCCAGCAGTAACAGGGACGTCTCCGAGCAGTACTTC. Encoded protein: CASSNRDVSEQYF.

The rearrangement uses TRBV9 and TRBJ1-3; D is unresolved. CDR3 length: 15 residues. Deletions cut 2 bases from V and 0 bases from J, with 9 bases between. Germline V gene sequence: CDR1 SGDLS, CDR2 YYNGEE. The CDR3 sequence is CASSVLGDSGNTIYF. DNA for the CDR3: TGTGCCAGCAGCGTTTTAGGTGACTCTGGAAACACCATATATTTT. The variable domain in full, completed from reference TRBV9 and TRBJ1-3, reads DSGVTQTPKHLITATGQRVTLRCSPRSGDLSVYWYQQSLDQGLQFLIQYYNGEERAKGNILERFSAQQFPDLHSELNLSSLELGDSALYFCASSVLGDSGNTIYFGEGSWLTVV.

This clonotype was found a few times. The chain joins TRBV28 to TRBJ2-5; 10 bases are shared with TRBD1. Per the germline V gene, CDR1 is MDHEN and CDR2 is SYDVKM. The CDR3 is 12 residues long. V lost 6 bases and J lost 5; bases outside the gene matches: 0. In DNA, the CDR3 is TGTGCCAGCAGGGACAGGGGGGAGACCCAGTACTTC. Residues: CASRDRGETQYF.

The genes are TRBV25-1 and TRBJ2-1; TRBD2 aligns across 11 bases. Germline CDR1 and CDR2: MGHDK and SYGVNS. J lost 4 bases, V lost 3 bases, and 14 bases had no gene match. The CDR3 has 19 amino acids. The chain's CDR3 is CASSDSHPGLAEKYNEQFF. The CDR3 DNA sequence: TGTGCCAGCAGTGATTCTCACCCGGGACTAGCGGAAAAATACAATGAGCAGTTCTTC.

CDR3 nucleotide sequence: TGTGCCAGCATCTTGAATCCCGCTAAAGGATCATCTGGGGCCAACGTCCTGACTTTC. Residues: CASILNPAKGSSGANVLTF. The V gene is TRBV28, the J gene TRBJ2-6; D ambiguous. Germline CDR1 reads MDHEN; CDR2 reads SYDVKM. This CDR3 contains 19 residues. Trimming left V 7 bases short and J 1 base short, with 23 bases between. The full variable domain, its missing parts supplied by reference TRBV28 and TRBJ2-6, is DVKVTQSSRYLVKRTGEKVFLECVQDMDHENMFWYRQDPGLGLRLIYFSYDVKMKEKGDIPEGYSVSREKKERFSLILESASTNQTSMYLCASILNPAKGSSGANVLTFGAGSRLTVL.